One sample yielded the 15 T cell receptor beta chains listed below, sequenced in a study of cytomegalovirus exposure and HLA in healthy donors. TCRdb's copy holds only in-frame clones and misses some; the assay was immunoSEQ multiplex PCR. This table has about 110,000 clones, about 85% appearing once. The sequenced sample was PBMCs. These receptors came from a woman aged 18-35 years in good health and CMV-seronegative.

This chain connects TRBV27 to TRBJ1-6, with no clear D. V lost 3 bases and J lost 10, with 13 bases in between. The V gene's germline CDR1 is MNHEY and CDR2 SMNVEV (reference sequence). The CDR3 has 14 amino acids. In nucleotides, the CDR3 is TGTGCCAGCAGTTTTCGGGGTGGAGGGTCACCCCTCCACTTT. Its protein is CASSFRGGGSPLHF.

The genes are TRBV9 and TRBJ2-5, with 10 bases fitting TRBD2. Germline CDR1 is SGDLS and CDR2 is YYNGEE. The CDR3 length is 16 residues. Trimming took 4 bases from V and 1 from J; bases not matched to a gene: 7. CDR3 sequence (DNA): TGTGCCAGCAGCCATTTAGCGGGGGGAAGCCAAGAGACCCAGTACTTC. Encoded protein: CASSHLAGGSQETQYF.

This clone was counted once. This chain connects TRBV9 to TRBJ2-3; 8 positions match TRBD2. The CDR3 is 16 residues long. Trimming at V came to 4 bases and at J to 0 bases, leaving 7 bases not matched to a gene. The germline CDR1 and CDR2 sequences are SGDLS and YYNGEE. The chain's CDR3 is CASSPYSGASTDTQYF. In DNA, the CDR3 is TGTGCCAGCAGCCCATATAGCGGGGCTAGCACAGATACGCAGTATTTT.

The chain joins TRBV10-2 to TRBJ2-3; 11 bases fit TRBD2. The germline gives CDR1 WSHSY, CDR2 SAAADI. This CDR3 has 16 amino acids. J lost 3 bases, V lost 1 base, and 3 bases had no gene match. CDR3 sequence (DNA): TGCGCCAGCAGTGAGTGGGCTAGCGGGGGGACAGATACGCAGTATTTT. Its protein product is CASSEWASGGTDTQYF.

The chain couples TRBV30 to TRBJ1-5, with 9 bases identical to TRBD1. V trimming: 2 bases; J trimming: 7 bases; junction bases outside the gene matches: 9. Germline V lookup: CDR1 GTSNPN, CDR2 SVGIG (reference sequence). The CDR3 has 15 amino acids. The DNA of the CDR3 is TGTGCCTGGAGTTTAGACAGGGGGGCAAACCAGCCCCAGCATTTT. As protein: CAWSLDRGANQPQHF.

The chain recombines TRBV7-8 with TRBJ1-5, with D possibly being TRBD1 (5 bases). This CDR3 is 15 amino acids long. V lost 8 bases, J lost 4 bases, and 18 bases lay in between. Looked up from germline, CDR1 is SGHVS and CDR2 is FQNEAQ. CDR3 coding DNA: TGTGCCAGCTCCTTGGCCAGGGTAGGAAATCAGCCCCAGCATTTT. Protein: CASSLARVGNQPQHF.

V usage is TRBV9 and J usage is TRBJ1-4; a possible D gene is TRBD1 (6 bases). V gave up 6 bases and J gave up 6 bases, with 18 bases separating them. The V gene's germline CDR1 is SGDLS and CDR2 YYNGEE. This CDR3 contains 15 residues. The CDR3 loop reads CASTLGGAEDEKLFF. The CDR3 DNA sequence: TGTGCCAGCACCCTGGGGGGGGCTGAGGATGAAAAACTGTTTTTT.

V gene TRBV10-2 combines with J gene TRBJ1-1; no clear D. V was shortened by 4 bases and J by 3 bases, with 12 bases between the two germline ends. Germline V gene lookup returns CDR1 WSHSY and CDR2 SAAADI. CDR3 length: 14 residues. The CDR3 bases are TGCGCCAGCAGTGGGGCCATCTGGGACACTGAAGCTTTCTTT. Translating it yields CASSGAIWDTEAFF.

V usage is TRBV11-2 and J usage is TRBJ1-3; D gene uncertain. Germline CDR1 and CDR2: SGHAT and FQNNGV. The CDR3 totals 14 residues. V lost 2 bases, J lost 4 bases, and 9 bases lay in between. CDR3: CASSLLPEGNTIYF. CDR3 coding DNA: TGTGCCAGCAGCTTACTTCCGGAGGGAAACACCATATATTTT. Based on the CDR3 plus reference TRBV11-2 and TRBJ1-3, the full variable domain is EAGVAQSPRYKIIEKRQSVAFWCNPISGHATLYWYQQILGQGPKLLIQFQNNGVVDDSQLPKDRFSAERLKGVDSTLKIQPAKLEDSAVYLCASSLLPEGNTIYFGEGSWLTVV.

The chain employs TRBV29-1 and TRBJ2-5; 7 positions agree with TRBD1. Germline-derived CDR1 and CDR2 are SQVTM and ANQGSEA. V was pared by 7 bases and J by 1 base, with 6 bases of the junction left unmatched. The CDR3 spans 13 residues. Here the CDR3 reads CSALTGVQETQYF. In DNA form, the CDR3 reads TGCAGCGCTCTTACAGGGGTCCAAGAGACCCAGTACTTC. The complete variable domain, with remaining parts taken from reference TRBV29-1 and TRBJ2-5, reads SAVISQKPSRDICQRGTSLTIQCQVDSQVTMMFWYRQQPGQSLTLIATANQGSEATYESGFVIDKFPISRPNLTFSTLTVSNMSPEDSSIYLCSALTGVQETQYFGPGTRLLVL.

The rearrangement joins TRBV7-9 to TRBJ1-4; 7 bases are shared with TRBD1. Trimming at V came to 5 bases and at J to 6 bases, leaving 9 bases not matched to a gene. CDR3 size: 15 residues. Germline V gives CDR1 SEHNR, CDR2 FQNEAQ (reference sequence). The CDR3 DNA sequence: TGTGCCAGCAGCCGCACCGGGACAGAGTATGAAAAACTGTTTTTT. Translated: CASSRTGTEYEKLFF.

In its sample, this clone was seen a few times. The CDR3 bases are TGTGCCTGGATCGTATCGAGGAATAGCGCCCCGATCGATTCACCCCTCCACTTT. Protein: CAWIVSRNSAPIDSPLHF. The chain joins TRBV30 to TRBJ1-6; D remains unclear. The V and J ends lost 4 bases and 8 bases respectively, with 27 bases between them. Germline-derived CDR1 and CDR2 are GTSNPN and SVGIG (reference sequence). There are 18 residues in the CDR3.

CDR3 nucleotide sequence: TGTGCCAGCAGTGATTTAGGGGCCGGGAATCAGCCCCAGCATTTT. Translation gives CASSDLGAGNQPQHF. The V and J genes are TRBV2 and TRBJ1-5; tentatively, D is TRBD1 (5 bases). The ends were cut back, 3 bases at V and 4 bases at J, with 13 bases in the middle. CDR3 size: 15 residues. Germline lookup yields CDR1 SNHLY and CDR2 FYNNEI.

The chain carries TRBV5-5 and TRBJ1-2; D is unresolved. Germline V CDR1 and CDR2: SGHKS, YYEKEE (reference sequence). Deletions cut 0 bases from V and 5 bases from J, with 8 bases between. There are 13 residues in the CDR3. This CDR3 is CASSLDFGYGYTF. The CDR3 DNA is TGTGCCAGCAGCTTGGATTTCGGGTATGGCTACACCTTC.

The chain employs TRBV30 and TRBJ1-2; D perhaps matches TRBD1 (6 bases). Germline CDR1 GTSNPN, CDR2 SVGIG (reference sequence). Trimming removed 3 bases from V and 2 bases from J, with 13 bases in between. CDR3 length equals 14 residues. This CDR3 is CAWSGTYLNYGYTF. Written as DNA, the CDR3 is TGTGCCTGGAGCGGGACATATTTGAACTATGGCTACACCTTC.